The next 31 T cell receptor beta chains were all read from a single sample in a study of T cell changes during pregnancy in multiple sclerosis. Profiling relied on immunoSEQ multiplex PCR, and the TCRdb table lists in-frame clones only, not all of them. The table has tens of thousands of clones, 75% to 95% seen once. The sequenced sample was peripheral blood, obtained after pregnancy. Receptors originate from a female donor in good health, enrolled as a control in a pregnancy study.

The gene calls are TRBV7-3 and TRBJ1-1; TRBD1 aligns across 9 bases. CDR3 length: 14 residues. The V gene's germline CDR1 is SGHTA and CDR2 FQGTGA. Trimming removed 6 bases from V and 4 bases from J; junction bases left unmatched: 6. The CDR3 sequence is CASSRGTGITEAFF. CDR3 sequence (DNA): TGTGCCAGCAGTAGGGGGACAGGGATCACTGAAGCTTTCTTT.

The CDR3: CASSNTRNNEQFF. CDR3 nucleotides: TGTGCCAGCAGTAATACTAGGAACAATGAGCAGTTCTTC. The chain is built from TRBV2 and TRBJ2-1; maybe TRBD2 (5 bases). Germline V gene lookup returns CDR1 SNHLY and CDR2 FYNNEI. V shed 5 bases and J shed 5 bases, with 10 bases lying between them. The CDR3 contains 13 residues.

V gene TRBV18 combines with J gene TRBJ2-7; 10 bases are shared with TRBD1. Losses at the gene ends were 8 bases for V and 4 bases for J; bases not matched to a gene: 8. The germline gives CDR1 KGHSH, CDR2 LQKENI. The CDR3 totals 14 residues. In DNA, the CDR3 is TGTGCCAGCCCTGGGACAGGGGAAGGATACGAGCAGTACTTC. It is translated as CASPGTGEGYEQYF. Filled out from reference TRBV18 and TRBJ2-7, the complete variable domain reads NAGVMQNPRHLVRRRGQEARLRCSPMKGHSHVYWYRQLPEEGLKFMVYLQKENIIDESGMPKERFSAEFPKEGPSILRIQQVVRGDSAAYFCASPGTGEGYEQYFGPGTRLTVT.

This chain joins TRBV5-6 and TRBJ2-3; possibly TRBD1 for D (5 bases). The ends were cut back, 0 bases at V and 2 bases at J, with 10 bases in the middle. Germline lookup yields CDR1 SGHDT and CDR2 YYEEEE. This CDR3 contains 15 residues. Written as DNA, the CDR3 is TGTGCCAGCAGCTTGGGACAGATACACACAGATACGCAGTATTTT. It yields the protein CASSLGQIHTDTQYF.

This chain uses TRBV7-6 with TRBJ2-7, with TRBD2 matching over 7 bases. V was clipped by 5 bases and J by 0 bases; unmatched bases: 4. The CDR3 loop spans 14 amino acids. The germline CDR1 and CDR2 sequences are SGHVS and FNYEAQ. As DNA, the CDR3 is TGTGCCAGCAGCACTAGCGCCAGCTCCTACGAGCAGTACTTC. This sequence encodes CASSTSASSYEQYF. Looking up the rest from reference TRBV7-6 and TRBJ2-7 gives the full variable domain: GAGVSQSPRYKVTKRGQDVALRCDPISGHVSLYWYRQALGQGPEFLTYFNYEAQQDKSGLPNDRFSAERPEGSISTLTIQRTEQRDSAMYRCASSTSASSYEQYFGPGTRLTVT.

This chain connects TRBV6-5 to TRBJ1-1; no clear D. Germline CDR1 and CDR2: MNHEY and SVGAGI. The CDR3 covers 13 residues. The V end was cut by 7 bases, the J end by 3 bases, with 12 bases between. CDR3 nucleotide sequence: TGTGCCAGCACTACTAACGGGTACACTGAAGCTTTCTTT. Residues: CASTTNGYTEAFF.

V is TRBV2 and J is TRBJ1-1; no clear D gene. This CDR3 is built from 12 residues. The germline CDR1 and CDR2 sequences are SNHLY and FYNNEI. V was cut by 6 bases and J by 8 bases, with 13 bases left in between. The CDR3 region is CASSRLPGEAFF. The CDR3 DNA follows: TGTGCCAGCAGCCGGCTCCCGGGGGAAGCTTTCTTT.

The genes are TRBV11-3 and TRBJ2-3; D is possibly TRBD1 (5 bases). The CDR3 totals 14 residues. CDR1 SGHNT and CDR2 YENEEA come from the germline V gene. The V end was cut by 5 bases, the J end by 1 base, with 10 bases between. The CDR3 DNA sequence: TGTGCCAGCAGCACCAGGGAAGGCACAGATACGCAGTATTTT. Its translation: CASSTREGTDTQYF.

The gene calls are TRBV7-2 and TRBJ2-5; D is perhaps TRBD1 (5 bases). CDR3 length equals 14 residues. Trimming stripped 5 bases from V and 2 bases from J, with 12 bases between. Germline CDR1 is SGHTA and CDR2 is FQGNSA. The chain's CDR3 is CASSPQRQQETQYF. As DNA, the CDR3 is TGTGCCAGCAGCCCTCAAAGACAGCAAGAGACCCAGTACTTC.

The rearrangement uses TRBV9 and TRBJ1-3; D is uncertain. The CDR3 is 15 residues long. The germline gives CDR1 SGDLS, CDR2 YYNGEE. The V end lost 0 bases, the J end lost 0 bases, and 7 bases lay between the germline ends. This CDR3 reads CASSVGQTSGNTIYF. In nucleotides, the CDR3 is TGTGCCAGCAGCGTAGGACAAACCTCTGGAAACACCATATATTTT.

The table lists this clone with a count of one. This sequence joins TRBV2 and TRBJ1-1; D gene unclear. The CDR3 runs to 13 residues. Deletions cut 8 bases from V and 0 bases from J, with 10 bases between. Germline V gene sequence: CDR1 SNHLY, CDR2 FYNNEI. This CDR3 is CASGGRMNTEAFF. The CDR3 DNA sequence: TGTGCCAGCGGAGGCAGAATGAACACTGAAGCTTTCTTT.

This clone appeared a single time. The rearrangement uses TRBV9 and TRBJ2-7; D is possibly TRBD2 (6 bases). V was clipped by 3 bases and J by 13 bases, with 29 bases between them. The CDR3 is 16 residues long. Germline V gene data show CDR1 as SGDLS and CDR2 as YYNGEE. The chain's CDR3 is CASSESSGYSYEQRYF. Written as DNA, the CDR3 is TGTGCCAGCAGCGAATCGAGCGGGTACTCCTACGAGCAGCGCTACTTC. Drawing the rest from reference TRBV9 and TRBJ2-7, the complete variable domain is DSGVTQTPKHLITATGQRVTLRCSPRSGDLSVYWYQQSLDQGLQFLIQYYNGEERAKGNILERFSAQQFPDLHSELNLSSLELGDSALYFCASSESSGYSYEQRYFGPGTRLTVT.

This clone was observed a handful of times. The chain is built from TRBV7-2 and TRBJ2-5, with D perhaps matching TRBD2 (8 bases). The CDR3 extends over 17 amino acids. V was pared by 2 bases and J by 7 bases, with 23 bases between. Germline assignment: CDR1 SGHTA and CDR2 FQGNSA. The CDR3 DNA reads as TGTGCCAGCAGCTTACCCCGTTTACTAGCGGCAGGGGGGACCCAGTACTTC. This translates into CASSLPRLLAAGGTQYF. Full variable domain (rest looked up from reference TRBV7-2 and TRBJ2-5): GAGVSQSPSNKVTEKGKDVELRCDPISGHTALYWYRQSLGQGLEFLIYFQGNSAPDKSGLPSDRFSAERTGGSVSTLTIQRTQQEDSAVYLCASSLPRLLAAGGTQYFGPGTRLLVL.

This clone was counted a few times. This rearrangement joins TRBV4-2 to TRBJ1-1; D ambiguous. The CDR3 runs to 16 residues. V was trimmed by 4 bases and J by 0 bases, leaving 15 bases between them. Germline lookup yields CDR1 LGHNA and CDR2 YNFKEQ. The CDR3 DNA reads as TGTGCCAGCAGCCTTACTTTAGTGAGGGTGAACACTGAAGCTTTCTTT. It yields the protein CASSLTLVRVNTEAFF.

The chain is built from TRBV5-6 and TRBJ2-1; D might be TRBD1 (6 bases). Per germline, CDR1 SGHDT and CDR2 YYEEEE. The CDR3 is made up of 15 amino acids. Trimming left V 4 bases short and J 7 bases short, with 18 bases between. The CDR3 spells CASSPLGQGWNEQFF. The CDR3 nucleotides read TGTGCCAGCAGCCCCCTCGGGCAGGGGTGGAATGAGCAGTTCTTC. Filled out from reference TRBV5-6 and TRBJ2-1, the complete variable domain reads DAGVTQSPTHLIKTRGQQVTLRCSPKSGHDTVSWYQQALGQGPQFIFQYYEEEERQRGNFPDRFSGHQFPNYSSELNVNALLLGDSALYLCASSPLGQGWNEQFFGPGTRLTVL.

The chain joins TRBV7-9 to TRBJ2-1; D is undetermined. Germline values: CDR1 SEHNR, CDR2 FQNEAQ (reference sequence). CDR3 length equals 12 residues. Trimming removed 5 bases from V and 7 bases from J, with 9 bases in between. CDR3 amino acids: CASSPTSNEQFF. CDR3 nucleotides: TGTGCCAGCAGCCCAACTTCAAATGAGCAGTTCTTC.

The J gene is TRBJ1-5, the V gene TRBV4-1; weak D call: TRBD1 (5 bases). Germline V gene sequence: CDR1 MGHRA, CDR2 YSYEKL. The V gene lost 0 bases and the J gene lost 5 bases, with 17 bases spanning the gap. The CDR3 covers 17 residues. The CDR3 region is CASSQDYRDLQDQPQHF. CDR3 nucleotide sequence: TGCGCCAGCAGCCAAGATTACCGGGACTTGCAAGATCAGCCCCAGCATTTT.

The chain uses TRBV14 and TRBJ1-1; D gene uncertain. V was shortened by 1 base and J by 3 bases, with 9 bases between the two germline ends. The CDR3 spans 14 residues. CDR1 is SGHDN and CDR2 is FVKESK in the germline V gene. In DNA, the CDR3 is TGTGCCAGCAGCCAAGCGGGTCGGTACACTGAAGCTTTCTTT. It yields the protein CASSQAGRYTEAFF.

The rearrangement joins TRBV4-1 to TRBJ1-1; 9 bases are a match to TRBD1. The trim removed 2 bases at V and 4 bases at J, leaving 8 bases unmatched. This CDR3 spans 16 amino acids. CDR1 and CDR2 from the germline V gene are MGHRA and YSYEKL. The CDR3 sequence: CASSQPIPGQGTEAFF. The DNA of the CDR3 is TGCGCCAGCAGCCAACCCATTCCGGGACAGGGCACTGAAGCTTTCTTT.

The rearrangement joins TRBV6-6 to TRBJ1-1, with D unresolved. CDR1 and CDR2 (germline): MNHNY, SVGAGI (reference sequence). V was cut by 0 bases and J by 4 bases, with 12 bases left in between. The CDR3 runs to 15 residues. CDR3 nucleotides: TGTGCCAGCAGTTACTCTCGGCCTGGGAGCACTGAAGCTTTCTTT. Translation: CASSYSRPGSTEAFF.

This chain uses TRBV5-8 with TRBJ1-1; 10 nucleotides align to TRBD1. The ends lost 5 bases at V and 1 base at J; junction bases unmatched: 8. Per the germline V gene, CDR1 is SGHTS and CDR2 is YDEGEE. The CDR3 covers 16 residues. CDR3 region: CASRLTGGRGNTEAFF. The CDR3 DNA is TGTGCCAGCAGGCTGACAGGGGGCCGGGGGAACACTGAAGCTTTCTTT. Based on the CDR3 plus reference TRBV5-8 and TRBJ1-1, the full variable domain is EAGVTQSPTHLIKTRGQQATLRCSPISGHTSVYWYQQALGLGLQFLLWYDEGEERNRGNFPPRFSGRQFPNYSSELNVNALELEDSALYLCASRLTGGRGNTEAFFGQGTRLTVV.

The V call is TRBV2, the J call TRBJ1-3; perhaps TRBD1 as D (6 bases). The CDR3 runs 17 residues. CDR1 SNHLY and CDR2 FYNNEI come from the germline V gene. V dropped 4 bases and J dropped 0 bases, with 16 bases sitting between them. DNA for the CDR3: TGTGCCAGCAGTGGGCGGGGGGCCCTGAGCTCTGGAAACACCATATATTTT. Its translation is CASSGRGALSSGNTIYF.

The V call is TRBV5-4, the J call TRBJ1-2, with a possible D match to TRBD1 (5 bases). Trimming removed 0 bases from V and 4 bases from J, with 16 bases in between. The CDR3 runs 16 residues. Germline CDR1 is SGHNT and CDR2 is YYREEE (reference sequence). The DNA of the CDR3 is TGTGCCAGCAGCTTGGGTTCTGGAGGGGTGATCTATGGCTACACCTTC. Amino acid sequence: CASSLGSGGVIYGYTF.

This clone was observed a single time. V gene TRBV5-1 combines with J gene TRBJ1-1; TRBD1 matches at 7 bases. From germline, CDR1 is SGHRS and CDR2 YFSETQ. The V segment lost 0 bases and the J segment 4 bases; nucleotides outside the gene matches: 6. This CDR3 has 15 amino acids. The CDR3 DNA reads TGCGCCAGCAGCTTGGGACAGGGAATGGGCACTGAAGCTTTCTTT. Translation: CASSLGQGMGTEAFF.

The chain carries TRBV4-2 and TRBJ1-2; the match to TRBD1 covers 10 bases. This CDR3 comprises 17 residues. Germline V gives CDR1 LGHNA, CDR2 YNFKEQ. Trimming removed 5 bases from V and 2 bases from J; junction bases left unmatched: 11. The CDR3 nucleotides read TGTGCCAGCAGCTTCTTAGGGACAGGGGCTGGAAACTATGGCTACACCTTC. This sequence encodes CASSFLGTGAGNYGYTF.

The chain couples TRBV6-5 to TRBJ1-2; D remains ambiguous. V was shortened by 1 base and J by 6 bases, with 18 bases between the two germline ends. Germline V gene sequence: CDR1 MNHEY, CDR2 SVGAGI. The CDR3 runs 16 residues. DNA for the CDR3: TGTGCCAGCAGTTACTTGGGTTCATCCCCGGAGGATGGCTACACCTTC. Amino acid sequence: CASSYLGSSPEDGYTF.

This sequence joins TRBV25-1 and TRBJ2-5, with 8 bases lining up with TRBD1. The germline gives CDR1 MGHDK, CDR2 SYGVNS. With V trimmed by 6 bases and J by 4 bases, 13 bases remained unmatched. The CDR3 has 16 amino acids. The CDR3 nucleotides are TGTGCCAGCAGCGGTCCACCAAACAGGGGGGTAGAGACCCAGTACTTC. Residues: CASSGPPNRGVETQYF.

The chain joins TRBV25-1 to TRBJ2-7; D perhaps matches TRBD1 (5 bases). The CDR3 consists of 13 residues. From germline, CDR1 is MGHDK and CDR2 SYGVNS. Trimming removed 7 bases from V and 4 bases from J, with 14 bases in between. CDR3 DNA sequence: TGTGCCAGCAAGGGGCATTCCTCATACGAGCAGTACTTC. This translates into CASKGHSSYEQYF.

The chain recombines TRBV7-2 with TRBJ2-2; perhaps TRBD1 as D (5 bases). The CDR3 loop spans 14 amino acids. With 3 bases removed from V and 4 bases from J, the gap between germline ends came to 9 bases. Germline V gives CDR1 SGHTA, CDR2 FQGNSA. CDR3 coding DNA: TGTGCCAGCAGCTTGGGCAGGGTCACCGGGGAGCTGTTTTTT. Translated, it gives CASSLGRVTGELFF.

V and J are TRBV7-3 and TRBJ1-1, with 10 bases aligning to TRBD1. Germline assignment: CDR1 SGHTA and CDR2 FQGTGA. This CDR3 is built from 16 residues. J was trimmed by 5 bases and V by 2 bases; bases with no gene match: 8. CDR3 sequence (DNA): TGTGCCAGCAGCTTAGGCGACAGGGGGCTAGGGACTGAAGCTTTCTTT. It translates to CASSLGDRGLGTEAFF.

The chain couples TRBV19 to TRBJ1-5, with a tentative D call TRBD1 (6 bases). The germline gives CDR1 LNHDA, CDR2 SQIVND (reference sequence). Trimming left V 5 bases short and J 7 bases short, with 15 bases between. This CDR3 has 14 amino acids. The CDR3 loop is CASSLPRGEQPQHF. The CDR3 coding sequence is TGTGCCAGTAGTCTTCCCAGGGGAGAACAGCCCCAGCATTTT.